Presented here are 32 T cell receptor beta chains from one specimen sequenced in a study of shared clonotypes between healthy human individuals. Sequencing was performed with immunoSEQ multiplex PCR; in TCRdb, only in-frame clones are kept and a portion is missing. The sample has 300,000 to 350,000 clones; 73% are singletons. The sample was memory CD4+ T cells sorted from blood. Subset denoted: CD45RA-negative fraction. All receptors derive from a man in his thirties or forties in good health.

In the case of this clone: Sequence at one end of the junction differs from germline and may be a read error. The chain links TRBV7-7 to TRBJ2-2, with D unclear. The length of the CDR3 is 14 residues. Per the germline V gene, CDR1 is SSHAT and CDR2 is FNYEAQ (reference sequence). CDR3 loop: CASSPDEATGELFF. The CDR3 nucleotides are TGTGCTAGCAGCCCGGACGAGGCCACCGGGGAGCTGTTTTTT.

The count of this clone is one. The chain joins TRBV11-3 to TRBJ2-7; weak D call: TRBD1 (6 bases). V lost 5 bases to trimming and J lost 4 bases, with 9 bases between them. In germline, CDR1 is SGHNT, CDR2 YENEEA. There are 12 residues in the CDR3. This chain's CDR3 is CASSPQGYEQYF. The CDR3, as DNA: TGTGCCAGCAGCCCCCAGGGGTACGAGCAGTACTTC. Drawing the rest from reference TRBV11-3 and TRBJ2-7, the complete variable domain is EAGVVQSPRYKIIEKKQPVAFWCNPISGHNTLYWYLQNLGQGPELLIRYENEEAVDDSQLPKDRFSAERLKGVDSTLKIQPAELGDSAVYLCASSPQGYEQYFGPGTRLTVT.

Ten or more counts support this clone. The chain carries TRBV5-1 and TRBJ2-7; tentative D call: TRBD1 (5 bases). Trimming left V 4 bases short and J 5 bases short, with 19 bases between. Per germline, CDR1 SGHRS and CDR2 YFSETQ. This CDR3 region has 15 residues. The CDR3 DNA sequence: TGCGCCAGCAGCCCAGGACATAGACTTGGGAACGAGCAGTACTTC. It is translated as CASSPGHRLGNEQYF.

The V gene is TRBV2, the J gene TRBJ1-3, with a weak D call TRBD1 (5 bases). Trimming took 7 bases from V and 0 from J, leaving 13 bases between them. This CDR3 is 15 amino acids long. Per germline, CDR1 SNHLY and CDR2 FYNNEI. Here the CDR3 reads CASKPRVYSGNTIYF. As DNA, the CDR3 is TGTGCCAGCAAGCCCAGGGTTTACTCTGGAAACACCATATATTTT.

The rearrangement joins TRBV4-1 to TRBJ2-3, with 11 bases aligning to TRBD1. Germline-derived CDR1 and CDR2 are MGHRA and YSYEKL. The CDR3 extends over 17 amino acids. V lost 4 bases, J lost 5 bases, and 11 bases stayed unmatched. The CDR3 nucleotides read TGCGCCAGCAGCCCGTTCGCCCTGGGACAGGGGGTAGATACGCAGTATTTT. Encoded protein: CASSPFALGQGVDTQYF.

The rearrangement links TRBV11-2 to TRBJ2-3, with D maybe TRBD2 (6 bases). CDR3 size: 16 residues. Germline CDR1 and CDR2: SGHAT and FQNNGV. V gave up 6 bases and J gave up 0 bases, with 16 bases separating them. The CDR3 sequence is CASSLLAPGSTDTQYF. In nucleotides, the CDR3 is TGTGCCAGCAGTTTGCTAGCGCCGGGGAGCACAGATACGCAGTATTTT.

Many counts were recorded for this clone. The V gene is TRBV28, the J gene TRBJ2-1; 7 positions agree with TRBD1. Germline trimming cut 4 bases from V and 4 bases from J; bases unmatched to any gene: 10. Looked up from germline, CDR1 is MDHEN and CDR2 is SYDVKM. This CDR3 has 16 residues. CDR3 coding DNA: TGTGCCAGCAGTTCCTGGGACAGTCGGACTTACAATGAGCAGTTCTTC. Residues: CASSSWDSRTYNEQFF.

This clone has a handful of counts. The chain uses TRBV14 and TRBJ1-5; unclear D gene. This CDR3 is built from 13 residues. The germline V gene encodes CDR1 SGHDN and CDR2 FVKESK. V was shortened by 8 bases and J by 2 bases, with 10 bases between the two germline ends. This chain's CDR3 is CASSRGGNQPQHF. CDR3 nucleotide sequence: TGTGCCAGCTCTCGTGGGGGCAATCAGCCCCAGCATTTT.

The chain employs TRBV27 and TRBJ1-1, with no clear D. The CDR3 covers 15 residues. V dropped 4 bases and J dropped 2 bases, with 14 bases sitting between them. Germline V CDR1 and CDR2: MNHEY, SMNVEV (reference sequence). The CDR3: CASSSRASVNTEAFF. In DNA, the CDR3 is TGTGCCAGCAGTTCCCGGGCGTCCGTAAACACTGAAGCTTTCTTT.

The CDR3 loop is CSAVTSGRLKEQFF. In DNA form, the CDR3 reads TGCAGCGCTGTGACTAGCGGGAGGTTAAAGGAGCAGTTCTTC. This sequence joins TRBV29-1 and TRBJ2-1, with TRBD2 identical over 13 bases. From germline, CDR1 is SQVTM and CDR2 ANQGSEA. Losses at the gene ends were 7 bases for V and 10 bases for J; bases not matched to a gene: 10. The CDR3 covers 14 residues.

The genes are TRBV7-3 and TRBJ1-2; 7 bases are a match to TRBD1. Germline V CDR1 and CDR2: SGHTA, FQGTGA. V dropped 1 base and J dropped 2; count of bases not matched to a gene: 4. This CDR3 region has 15 residues. As DNA, the CDR3 is TGTGCCAGCAGCTTAAATGGGGACAGAAACTATGGCTACACCTTC. This translates into CASSLNGDRNYGYTF.

The rearrangement joins TRBV2 to TRBJ2-2; 7 bases are shared with TRBD1. The CDR3 spans 15 residues. V was clipped by 5 bases and J by 1 base; unmatched bases: 4. Germline V gene data show CDR1 as SNHLY and CDR2 as FYNNEI. Here the CDR3 reads CASSPGQRNTGELFF. The CDR3 DNA follows: TGTGCCAGCAGTCCGGGACAGAGGAACACCGGGGAGCTGTTTTTT.

The chain joins TRBV7-9 to TRBJ2-7; TRBD2 agrees at 8 bases. CDR1 is SEHNR and CDR2 is FQNEAQ in the germline V gene (reference sequence). The V gene end was trimmed by 4 bases and the J gene end by 8 bases; junction bases not matched to a gene: 10. The CDR3 spans 14 residues. The CDR3 DNA sequence: TGTGCCAGCAGCTCTGGACTAGCCCGAGGAAAGCAGTACTTC. This codes for CASSSGLARGKQYF.

The rearrangement links TRBV27 to TRBJ2-7, with TRBD2 identical over 8 bases. The CDR3 consists of 12 residues. The V gene's germline CDR1 is MNHEY and CDR2 SMNVEV (reference sequence). Trimming cost V 9 bases and J 3 bases; bases outside gene matches: 4. The CDR3 nucleotides read TGTGCCAGTAAGCGGGAGAACTACGAGCAGTACTTC. Its protein product is CASKRENYEQYF.

This chain links TRBV6-1 with TRBJ1-1; the D is unclear. CDR1 and CDR2 from the germline V gene are MNHNS and SASEGT. The V end lost 7 bases, the J end lost 0 bases, and 9 bases lay between the germline ends. This CDR3 contains 13 residues. The CDR3 protein is CASTTTLNTEAFF. Here the CDR3 DNA reads TGTGCCAGCACGACAACCTTGAACACTGAAGCTTTCTTT.

The chain links TRBV2 to TRBJ1-2; TRBD1 matches 11 bases. Germline CDR1 SNHLY, CDR2 FYNNEI. Trimming at V came to 6 bases and at J to 7 bases, leaving 4 bases not matched to a gene. The CDR3 totals 13 residues. The CDR3 nucleotides read TGTGCCAGCAGGGGACAGGGGGTGGGTGGCTACACCTTC. Translated: CASRGQGVGGYTF.

The chain combines TRBV15 with TRBJ2-7; D is undetermined. The CDR3 covers 16 residues. Trimming stripped 5 bases from V and 3 bases from J, with 20 bases between. Germline V gene data show CDR1 as LNHNV and CDR2 as YYDKDF (reference sequence). The CDR3 DNA sequence: TGTGCCACCAGCCCAGGCCGCTGGGTATCGGGCTACGAGCAGTACTTC. Amino acid sequence: CATSPGRWVSGYEQYF.

The J gene is TRBJ2-1, the V gene TRBV5-1; D perhaps matches TRBD2 (6 bases). This CDR3 has 15 amino acids. Per the germline V gene, CDR1 is SGHRS and CDR2 is YFSETQ. The ends were cut back, 0 bases at V and 6 bases at J, with 13 bases in the middle. CDR3 sequence: CASSLVLAQTNEQFF. The CDR3 DNA reads TGCGCCAGCAGCTTGGTCCTAGCGCAGACCAATGAGCAGTTCTTC.

V and J are TRBV14 and TRBJ2-2; a possible D gene is TRBD2 (5 bases). V gave up 1 base and J gave up 3 bases, with 9 bases separating them. CDR1 and CDR2 from the germline V gene are SGHDN and FVKESK. CDR3 length equals 15 residues. DNA of the CDR3: TGTGCCAGCAGCCAAGTGGGCGGGTACACCGGGGAGCTGTTTTTT. Translation gives CASSQVGGYTGELFF.

The J gene is TRBJ2-7, the V gene TRBV30, with a tentative D call TRBD1 (5 bases). The germline gives CDR1 GTSNPN, CDR2 SVGIG (reference sequence). This CDR3 has 11 residues. The V end was cut by 0 bases, the J end by 6 bases, with 6 bases between. CDR3 in DNA: TGTGCCTGGAGTGTAAGGGGCGAGCAGTACTTC. It encodes CAWSVRGEQYF.

Notes on this clone: At one end, the junction sequence differs from germline, possibly due to a read error. V gene TRBV9 combines with J gene TRBJ2-1; D is uncertain. The CDR3 sequence is 15 residues long. The germline CDR1 and CDR2 sequences are SGDLS and YYNGEE. Here the CDR3 reads CASSVAATSHNEQFF. CDR3 bases: TGTGCCAGCAGCGTAGCGGCCACCTCCCACAATGAGCAGTTCTTC.

This clone was seen ten or more times. The chain has TRBV6-1 and TRBJ1-2, with a tentative D call TRBD1 (6 bases). The germline gives CDR1 MNHNS, CDR2 SASEGT. CDR3 length equals 14 residues. Trimming took 4 bases from V and 4 from J, leaving 13 bases between them. For the CDR3, the DNA is TGTGCCAGCAGTGCAGGGATACAGGGCTATGGCTACACCTTC. Translating it yields CASSAGIQGYGYTF.

The CDR3 sequence is CASSQDKRLDKVDEQFF. The CDR3 nucleotides are TGTGCCAGCAGCCAAGATAAGAGACTGGATAAGGTGGATGAGCAGTTCTTC. The rearrangement links TRBV4-2 to TRBJ2-1; no reliable D call. V was clipped by 0 bases and J by 8 bases, with 20 bases between them. Looked up from germline, CDR1 is LGHNA and CDR2 is YNFKEQ. The CDR3 is made up of 17 amino acids.

This clone was seen only once. The V gene is TRBV5-1, the J gene TRBJ1-1; maybe TRBD1 (6 bases). Between the trimmed V and J ends, which lost 4 bases and 5 bases, there was a span of 12 bases. CDR3 length: 13 residues. From germline, CDR1 is SGHRS and CDR2 YFSETQ. The CDR3 spells CASSTGFRTEAFF. The CDR3 nucleotides are TGCGCCAGCAGCACAGGGTTCCGAACTGAAGCTTTCTTT.

This chain links TRBV5-4 with TRBJ1-1, with a weak D call TRBD1 (6 bases). V lost 0 bases and J lost 8, with 11 bases in between. There are 13 residues in the CDR3. The germline V gene encodes CDR1 SGHNT and CDR2 YYREEE (reference sequence). The CDR3 DNA follows: TGTGCCAGCAGCTTGGTTCTGGGGGCGGAAGCTTTCTTT. As protein: CASSLVLGAEAFF. Full variable domain (outside the CDR3, taken from reference TRBV5-4 and TRBJ1-1): ETGVTQSPTHLIKTRGQQVTLRCSSQSGHNTVSWYQQALGQGPQFIFQYYREEENGRGNFPPRFSGLQFPNYSSELNVNALELDDSALYLCASSLVLGAEAFFGQGTRLTVV.

The rearrangement uses TRBV15 and TRBJ1-5; 9 nucleotides align to TRBD1. CDR1 is LNHNV and CDR2 is YYDKDF in the germline V gene (reference sequence). Trimming cost V 2 bases and J 11 bases; bases outside gene matches: 10. There are 15 residues in the CDR3. CDR3 coding DNA: TGTGCCACCAGCAGACAGGGACAGGGTAAGGGTGCCCAGCATTTT. Residues: CATSRQGQGKGAQHF. The variable domain in full, with the rest retrieved from reference TRBV15 and TRBJ1-5, is DAMVIQNPRYQVTQFGKPVTLSCSQTLNHNVMYWYQQKSSQAPKLLFHYYDKDFNNEADTPDNFQSRRPNTSFCFLDIRSPGLGDTAMYLCATSRQGQGKGAQHFGDGTRLSIL.

The chain recombines TRBV30 with TRBJ1-2; D gene uncertain. Between the trimmed V and J ends, which lost 0 bases and 6 bases, there was a span of 11 bases. The CDR3 runs to 13 residues. The germline CDR1 and CDR2 sequences are GTSNPN and SVGIG (reference sequence). CDR3 coding DNA: TGTGCCTGGAGTGTACTTAGGGTTAATGGCTACACCTTC. It translates to CAWSVLRVNGYTF.

The rearrangement links TRBV19 to TRBJ2-7; TRBD1 matches 10 bases. Germline V gene sequence: CDR1 LNHDA, CDR2 SQIVND (reference sequence). This CDR3 spans 14 amino acids. The ends lost 5 bases at V and 7 bases at J; junction bases unmatched: 8. The CDR3 spells CASSAGTGAWEQYF. The CDR3 nucleotides read TGTGCCAGTAGTGCCGGGACAGGGGCTTGGGAGCAGTACTTC.

This clone was seen at least ten times. CDR3 DNA sequence: TGTGCCAGCAGCGGGCGGGAGGGTTCCTACAATGAGCAGTTCTTC. Amino acid sequence: CASSGREGSYNEQFF. The rearrangement links TRBV5-4 to TRBJ2-1, with 9 bases lining up with TRBD2. The CDR3 spans 15 residues. Germline values: CDR1 SGHNT, CDR2 YYREEE (reference sequence). V lost 4 bases, J lost 1 base, and 3 bases stayed unmatched.

The chain recombines TRBV12-5 with TRBJ2-3; 11 bases match TRBD1. Germline loops: CDR1 LGHNT, CDR2 FRNRAP. With 4 bases clipped from V and 5 bases from J, the junction kept 5 bases outside the gene matches. The CDR3 covers 15 residues. CDR3 amino acids: CASGSGQGARDTQYF. CDR3 bases: TGTGCTAGTGGTTCCGGACAGGGGGCGCGAGATACGCAGTATTTT.

This rearrangement joins TRBV2 to TRBJ1-5, with D tentatively TRBD1 (6 bases). Germline CDR1 is SNHLY and CDR2 is FYNNEI. CDR3 size: 15 residues. Trimming stripped 4 bases from V and 9 bases from J, with 19 bases between. CDR3 loop: CASSAGAPGTWPQHF. For the CDR3, the DNA is TGTGCCAGCAGTGCAGGGGCCCCCGGGACGTGGCCCCAGCATTTT.

The CDR3 is CASSLAPSDPRNEQFF. The CDR3 nucleotides are TGTGCCAGCAGCTTGGCCCCTAGCGACCCTCGGAATGAGCAGTTCTTC. This chain connects TRBV5-5 to TRBJ2-1, with D perhaps TRBD2 (6 bases). The CDR3 extends over 16 amino acids. Germline CDR1 reads SGHKS; CDR2 reads YYEKEE (reference sequence). Between the trimmed V and J ends, which lost 0 bases and 7 bases, there was a span of 17 bases.